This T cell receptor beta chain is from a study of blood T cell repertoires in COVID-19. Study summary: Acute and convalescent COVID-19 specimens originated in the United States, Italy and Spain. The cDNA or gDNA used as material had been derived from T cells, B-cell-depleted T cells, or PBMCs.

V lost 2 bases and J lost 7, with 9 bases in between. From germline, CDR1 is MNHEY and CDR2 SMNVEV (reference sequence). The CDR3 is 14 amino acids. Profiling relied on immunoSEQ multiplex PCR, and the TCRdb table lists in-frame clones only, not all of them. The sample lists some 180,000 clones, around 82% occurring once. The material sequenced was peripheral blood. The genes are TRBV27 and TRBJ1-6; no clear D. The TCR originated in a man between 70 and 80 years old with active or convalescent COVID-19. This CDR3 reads CASSLNSLNSPLHF. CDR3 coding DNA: TGTGCCAGCAGTTTAAACTCATTGAATTCACCCCTCCACTTT.